The clone carrying this TCR beta chain has ten or more counts. Antigen unknown. Germline loops: CDR1 ENHRY, CDR2 SYGVKD. Trimming took 2 bases from V and 5 from J; bases not matched to a gene: 1. This CDR3 comprises 14 residues. This sample was included in a study of Graves' ophthalmopathy and Graves' hyperthyroidism. From RNA, the CDR3 regions of TCR beta chains were amplified and sequenced. HTBI-primed first-round RT-PCR preceded second-round multiplex PCR. TCRdb passed the multiplex PCR reads through MiXCR, listing each CDR3 protein once. This table holds roughly 700,000 distinct CDR3 sequences, 35% to 50% found once. Study-wide results and limits: Its predictions of ophthalmopathy progression gave the model 70.59% sensitivity and about 72% specificity.

The V call is TRBV10-3, the J call TRBJ1-4; 8 bases map to TRBD1. The TCR sequence derives from an adult man with Graves' ophthalmopathy. The sequencing input was peripheral blood. The CDR3 DNA sequence: TGTGCCATCAGTGAGAGGACAGGGAATGAAAAACTGTTTTTT. Translation gives CAISERTGNEKLFF.